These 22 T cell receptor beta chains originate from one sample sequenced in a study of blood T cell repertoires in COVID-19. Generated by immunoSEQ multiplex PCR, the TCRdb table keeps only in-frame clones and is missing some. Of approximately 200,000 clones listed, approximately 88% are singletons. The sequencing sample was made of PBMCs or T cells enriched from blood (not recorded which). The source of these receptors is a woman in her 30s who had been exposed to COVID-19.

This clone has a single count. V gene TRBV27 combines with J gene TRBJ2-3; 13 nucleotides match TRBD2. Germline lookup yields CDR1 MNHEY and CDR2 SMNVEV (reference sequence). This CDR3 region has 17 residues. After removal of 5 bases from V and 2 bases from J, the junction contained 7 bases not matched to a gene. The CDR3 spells CASSHPGLAGTTDTQYF. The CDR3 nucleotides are TGTGCCAGCAGTCACCCGGGACTAGCGGGAACCACAGATACGCAGTATTTT.

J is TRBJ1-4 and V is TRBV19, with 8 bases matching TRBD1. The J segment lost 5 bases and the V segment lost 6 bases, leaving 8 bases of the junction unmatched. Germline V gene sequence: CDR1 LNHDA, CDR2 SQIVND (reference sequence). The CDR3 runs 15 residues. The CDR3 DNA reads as TGTGCCAGTAGGAAAACAGGGGGTAGGAATGAAAAACTGTTTTTT. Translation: CASRKTGGRNEKLFF.

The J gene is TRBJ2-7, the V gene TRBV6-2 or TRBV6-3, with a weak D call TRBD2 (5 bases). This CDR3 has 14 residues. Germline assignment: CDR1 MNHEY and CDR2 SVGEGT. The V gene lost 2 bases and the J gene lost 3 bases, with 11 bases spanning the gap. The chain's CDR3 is CASSYRPGNYEQYF. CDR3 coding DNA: TGTGCCAGCAGTTACAGGCCCGGGAACTACGAGCAGTACTTC.

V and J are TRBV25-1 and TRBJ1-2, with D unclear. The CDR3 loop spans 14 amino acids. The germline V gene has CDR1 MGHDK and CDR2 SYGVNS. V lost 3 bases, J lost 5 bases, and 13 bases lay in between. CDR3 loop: CASSEGGLFYGYTF. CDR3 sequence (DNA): TGTGCCAGCAGTGAGGGAGGGTTATTTTATGGCTACACCTTC.

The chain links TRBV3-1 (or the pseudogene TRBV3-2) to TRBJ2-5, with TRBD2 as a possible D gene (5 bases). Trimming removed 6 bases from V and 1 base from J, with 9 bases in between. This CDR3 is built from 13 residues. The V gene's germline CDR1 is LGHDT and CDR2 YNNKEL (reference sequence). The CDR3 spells CASSTRLQETQYF. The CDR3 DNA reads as TGTGCCAGCAGTACTAGACTCCAAGAGACCCAGTACTTC.

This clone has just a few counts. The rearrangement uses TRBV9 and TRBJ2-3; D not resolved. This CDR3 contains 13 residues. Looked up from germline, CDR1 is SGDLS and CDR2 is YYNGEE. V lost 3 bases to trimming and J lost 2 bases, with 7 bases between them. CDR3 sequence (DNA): TGTGCCAGCAGCGCTTACAACACAGATACGCAGTATTTT. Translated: CASSAYNTDTQYF.

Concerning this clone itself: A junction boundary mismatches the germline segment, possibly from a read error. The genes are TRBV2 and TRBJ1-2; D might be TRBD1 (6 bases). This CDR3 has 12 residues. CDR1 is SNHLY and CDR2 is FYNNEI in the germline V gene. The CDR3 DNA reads TGTGCAAGCAAAGGGGGGGACTATGGCTACACCTTC. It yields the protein CASKGGDYGYTF.

CDR3 region: CASSLFSRRSGRNNEQFF. CDR3 in DNA: TGTGCCAGCAGTTTATTCTCCCGGCGGAGCGGGAGGAACAATGAGCAGTTCTTC. The rearrangement uses TRBV27 and TRBJ2-1, with 9 bases identical to TRBD2. CDR1 is MNHEY and CDR2 is SMNVEV in the germline V gene (reference sequence). The junction had 12 bases not matched to a gene; V was cut back by 1 base and J by 5 bases. CDR3 length: 18 residues.

The CDR3 loop is CASRFPNGGYTF. The CDR3 bases are TGTGCCAGCCGGTTTCCAAACGGGGGCTACACCTTC. The chain has TRBV27 and TRBJ1-2; unclear D gene. The germline V gene encodes CDR1 MNHEY and CDR2 SMNVEV (reference sequence). The CDR3 covers 12 residues. V lost 8 bases to trimming and J lost 8 bases, with 15 bases between them.

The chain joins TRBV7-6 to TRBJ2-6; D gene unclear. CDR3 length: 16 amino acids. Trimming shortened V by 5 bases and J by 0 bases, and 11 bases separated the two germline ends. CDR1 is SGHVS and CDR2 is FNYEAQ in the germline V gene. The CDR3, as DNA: TGTGCCAGCAGCCCTTCTTCGGGCTCTGGGGCCAACGTCCTGACTTTC. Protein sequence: CASSPSSGSGANVLTF.

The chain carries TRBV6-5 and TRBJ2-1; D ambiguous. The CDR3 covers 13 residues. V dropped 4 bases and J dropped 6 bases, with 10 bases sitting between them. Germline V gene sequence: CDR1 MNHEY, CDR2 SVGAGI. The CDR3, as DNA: TGTGCCAGCAGTTCGTCAGGTTTCAATGAGCAGTTCTTC. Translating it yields CASSSSGFNEQFF.

This CDR3 is CASSLRQAHTSSGNTIYF. The CDR3 DNA is TGCGCCAGCAGCCTTCGACAGGCTCACACGAGCTCTGGAAACACCATATATTTT. This chain links TRBV5-1 with TRBJ1-3, with D perhaps TRBD1 (6 bases). This CDR3 has 18 amino acids. Per the germline V gene, CDR1 is SGHRS and CDR2 is YFSETQ. V was pared by 4 bases and J by 0 bases, with 20 bases between.

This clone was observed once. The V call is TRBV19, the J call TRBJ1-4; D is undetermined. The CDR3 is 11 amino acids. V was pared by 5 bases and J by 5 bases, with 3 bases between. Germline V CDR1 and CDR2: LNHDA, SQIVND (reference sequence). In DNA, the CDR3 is TGTGCCAGTAGTCCGAATGAAAAACTGTTTTTT. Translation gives CASSPNEKLFF.

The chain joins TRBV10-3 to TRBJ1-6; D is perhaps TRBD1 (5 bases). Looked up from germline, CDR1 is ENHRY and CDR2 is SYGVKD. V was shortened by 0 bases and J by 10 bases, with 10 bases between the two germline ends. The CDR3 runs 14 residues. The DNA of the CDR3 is TGTGCCATCAGTGAGTCGCAGGGAACGTCACCCCTCCACTTT. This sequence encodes CAISESQGTSPLHF.

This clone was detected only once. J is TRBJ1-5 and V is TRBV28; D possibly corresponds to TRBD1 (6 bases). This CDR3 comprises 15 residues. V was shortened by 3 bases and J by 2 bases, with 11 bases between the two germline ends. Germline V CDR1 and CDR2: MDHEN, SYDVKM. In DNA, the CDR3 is TGTGCCAGCAGTTTTCAGGGGAGAGGCAATCAGCCCCAGCATTTT. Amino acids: CASSFQGRGNQPQHF. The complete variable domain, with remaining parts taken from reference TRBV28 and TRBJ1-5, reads DVKVTQSSRYLVKRTGEKVFLECVQDMDHENMFWYRQDPGLGLRLIYFSYDVKMKEKGDIPEGYSVSREKKERFSLILESASTNQTSMYLCASSFQGRGNQPQHFGDGTRLSIL.

CDR3 bases: TGTGCTAGTGGTTCAAGCCCCCTCGGACTAGCGGGAGGGGAAACATACAATGAGCAGTTCTTC. Its protein is CASGSSPLGLAGGETYNEQFF. The V gene is TRBV12-5, the J gene TRBJ2-1; 15 bases map to TRBD2. V dropped 4 bases and J dropped 4; count of bases not matched to a gene: 17. The CDR3 runs 21 residues. The germline V gene has CDR1 LGHNT and CDR2 FRNRAP.

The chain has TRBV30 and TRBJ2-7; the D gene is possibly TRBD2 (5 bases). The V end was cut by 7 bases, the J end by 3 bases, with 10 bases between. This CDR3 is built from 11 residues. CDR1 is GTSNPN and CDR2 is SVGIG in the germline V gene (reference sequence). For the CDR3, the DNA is TGTGCCTATGGACGGGGCTACGAGCAGTACTTC. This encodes CAYGRGYEQYF.

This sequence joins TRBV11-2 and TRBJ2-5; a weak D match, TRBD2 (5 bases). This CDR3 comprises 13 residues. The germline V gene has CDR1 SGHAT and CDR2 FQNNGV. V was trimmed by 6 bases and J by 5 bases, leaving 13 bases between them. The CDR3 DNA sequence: TGTGCCAGCAGAGAACTAGGTATTGAGACCCAGTACTTC. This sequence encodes CASRELGIETQYF.

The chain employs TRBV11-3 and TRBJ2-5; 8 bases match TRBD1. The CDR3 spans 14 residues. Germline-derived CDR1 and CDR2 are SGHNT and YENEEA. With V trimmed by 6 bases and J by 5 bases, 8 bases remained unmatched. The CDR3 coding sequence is TGTGCCAGCAGTTCAACAGGGGGGAGTGAGACCCAGTACTTC. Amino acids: CASSSTGGSETQYF. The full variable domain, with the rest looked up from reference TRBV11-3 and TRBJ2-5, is EAGVVQSPRYKIIEKKQPVAFWCNPISGHNTLYWYLQNLGQGPELLIRYENEEAVDDSQLPKDRFSAERLKGVDSTLKIQPAELGDSAVYLCASSSTGGSETQYFGPGTRLLVL.

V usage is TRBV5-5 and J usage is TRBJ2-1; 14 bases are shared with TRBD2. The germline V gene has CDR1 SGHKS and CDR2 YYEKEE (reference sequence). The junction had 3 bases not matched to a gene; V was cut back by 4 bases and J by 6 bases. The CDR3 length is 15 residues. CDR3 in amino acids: CASSRGTSGSNEQFF. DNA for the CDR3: TGTGCCAGCAGCCGAGGGACTAGCGGGAGCAATGAGCAGTTCTTC.

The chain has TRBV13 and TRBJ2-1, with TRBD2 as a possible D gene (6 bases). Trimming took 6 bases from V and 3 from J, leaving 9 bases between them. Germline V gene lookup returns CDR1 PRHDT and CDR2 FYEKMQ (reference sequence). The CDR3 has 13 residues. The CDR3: CASSSGDYNEQFF. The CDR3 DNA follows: TGTGCCAGCAGTAGCGGAGACTACAATGAGCAGTTCTTC. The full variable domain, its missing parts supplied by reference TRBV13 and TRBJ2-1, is AAGVIQSPRHLIKEKRETATLKCYPIPRHDTVYWYQQGPGQDPQFLISFYEKMQSDKGSIPDRFSAQQFSDYHSELNMSSLELGDSALYFCASSSGDYNEQFFGPGTRLTVL.

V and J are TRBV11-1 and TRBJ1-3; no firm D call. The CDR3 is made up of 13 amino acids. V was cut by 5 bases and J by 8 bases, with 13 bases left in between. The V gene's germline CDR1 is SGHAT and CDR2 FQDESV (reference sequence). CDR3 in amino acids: CASSHPKTDTIYF. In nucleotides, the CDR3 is TGTGCCAGCAGCCACCCGAAAACGGACACCATATATTTT.